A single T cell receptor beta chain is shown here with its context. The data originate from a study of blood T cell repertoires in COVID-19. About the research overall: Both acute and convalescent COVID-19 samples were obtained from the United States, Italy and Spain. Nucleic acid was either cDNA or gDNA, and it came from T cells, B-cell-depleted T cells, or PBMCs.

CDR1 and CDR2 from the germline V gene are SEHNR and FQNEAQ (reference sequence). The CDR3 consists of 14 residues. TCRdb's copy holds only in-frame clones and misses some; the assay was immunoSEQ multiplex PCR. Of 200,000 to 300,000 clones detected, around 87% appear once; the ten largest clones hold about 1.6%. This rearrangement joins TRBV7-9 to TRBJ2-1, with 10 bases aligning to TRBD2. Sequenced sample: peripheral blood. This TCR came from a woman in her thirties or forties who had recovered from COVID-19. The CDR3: CADIGLAEYNEQFF. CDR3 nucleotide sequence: TGTGCGGATATAGGACTAGCGGAATACAATGAGCAGTTCTTC.